Listed here are 17 T cell receptor beta chains from one sample, sequenced in a study of CD8 T cells in Susac syndrome (dated by TCRdb to about 2019). Library creation used the immunoSEQ multiplex PCR assay. RNA was extracted using the RNeasy kit, and about 0.45 to 1 ug of the RNA was reverse transcribed with random hexamers. TCRdb passed the public sequencing reads through fastp at Q25 and MiXCR, retaining productive beta sequences. For every CDR3 protein sequence, its rows merge into one entry that carries the most common genes and DNA. The sample table contains over 150,000 distinct CDR3 sequences; only one count was recorded for just under 95% of them. The ten largest clones add up to 0.099% of the sample. The sequenced sample consisted of CD4+ T cells from PBMCs. The source of these receptors is a human donor with Susac syndrome.

J is TRBJ1-2 and V is TRBV7-9; D is unclear. The CDR3 spans 15 residues. Trimming removed 4 bases from V and 8 bases from J, with 20 bases in between. The V gene's germline CDR1 is SEHNR and CDR2 FQNEAQ (reference sequence). CDR3 nucleotides: TGTGCCAGCAGCTCCTATCGTGCAACTCAGAGGGGCTACACCTTC. Amino acids: CASSSYRATQRGYTF.

The V and J genes are TRBV6-5 and TRBJ1-6; perhaps TRBD1 as D (5 bases). The CDR3 is 14 residues long. V was cut by 2 bases and J by 7 bases, with 9 bases left in between. The germline V gene has CDR1 MNHEY and CDR2 SVGAGI. CDR3 coding DNA: TGTGCCAGCAGTTACCGGGGCAGCAATTCACCCCTCCACTTT. The encoded protein is CASSYRGSNSPLHF.

This clonotype occurred once. This sequence joins TRBV30 and TRBJ1-1, with D possibly TRBD1 on 6 matching bases. Per germline, CDR1 GTSNPN and CDR2 SVGIG (reference sequence). This CDR3 is built from 15 residues. Trimming removed 0 bases at V and 1 base at J, with 12 bases between. In DNA, the CDR3 is TGTGCCTGGAGTGTAATGGGGGCGGGGAACACTGAAGCTTTCTTT. The encoded protein is CAWSVMGAGNTEAFF. Full variable domain (missing parts from reference TRBV30 and TRBJ1-1): SQTIHQWPATLVQPVGSPLSLECTVEGTSNPNLYWYRQAAGRGLQLLFYSVGIGQISSEVPQNLSASRPQDRQFILSSKKLLLSDSGFYLCAWSVMGAGNTEAFFGQGTRLTVV.

This chain uses TRBV5-1 with TRBJ1-2; 8 bases agree with TRBD1. The ends lost 7 bases at V and 3 bases at J; junction bases unmatched: 5. The CDR3 length is 13 residues. The germline V gene encodes CDR1 SGHRS and CDR2 YFSETQ. The CDR3 spells CASGTGGDYGYTF. In DNA, the CDR3 is TGCGCCAGCGGCACAGGGGGTGACTATGGCTACACCTTC. Drawing the rest from reference TRBV5-1 and TRBJ1-2, the complete variable domain is KAGVTQTPRYLIKTRGQQVTLSCSPISGHRSVSWYQQTPGQGLQFLFEYFSETQRNKGNFPGRFSGRQFSNSRSEMNVSTLELGDSALYLCASGTGGDYGYTFGSGTRLTVV.

J is TRBJ1-6 and V is TRBV20-1; no clear D gene. V dropped 3 bases and J dropped 1 base, with 4 bases sitting between them. CDR1 is DFQATT, CDR2 SNEGSKA, per germline (reference sequence). There are 13 residues in the CDR3. DNA for the CDR3: TGCAGTGCTAGGGTTTCCTATAATTCACCCCTCCACTTT. Its protein is CSARVSYNSPLHF.

This clonotype was recorded only once. The chain recombines TRBV6-5 with TRBJ2-1; D is possibly TRBD2 (6 bases). Germline V gene data show CDR1 as MNHEY and CDR2 as SVGAGI. The CDR3 sequence is 17 residues long. V gave up 0 bases and J gave up 0 bases, with 12 bases separating them. CDR3 nucleotide sequence: TGTGCCAGCAGTTACTCGGGGCTGGGGGGCTCCTACAATGAGCAGTTCTTC. Amino acids: CASSYSGLGGSYNEQFF.

The J gene is TRBJ1-2, the V gene TRBV7-2; D gene ambiguous. V was pared by 1 base and J by 8 bases, with 14 bases between. CDR3 length: 14 residues. CDR1 and CDR2 (germline): SGHTA, FQGNSA. The CDR3 spells CASSLDLTLRGYTF. The CDR3 coding sequence is TGTGCCAGCAGCTTAGATCTTACACTCCGGGGCTACACCTTC.

The chain is built from TRBV21-1 and TRBJ2-5; TRBD1 was called by the table and not checked on the DNA. TRBV21-1 is labeled a pseudogene. The CDR3 sequence is 16 residues long. The CDR3 spells CASSKAQGAIQETQYF. CDR3 nucleotide sequence: TGTGCCAGCAGCAAAGCGCAAGGGGCGATACAGGAGACCCAGTACTTC.

The V gene is TRBV2, the J gene TRBJ1-5; D perhaps matches TRBD1 (5 bases). Germline CDR1 and CDR2: SNHLY and FYNNEI. V gave up 1 base and J gave up 6 bases, with 13 bases separating them. The CDR3 totals 15 residues. The CDR3 region has the DNA TGTGCCAGCAGTGAAGGAGGGACCTCGCGTCAGCCCCAGCATTTT. Residues: CASSEGGTSRQPQHF.

The chain links TRBV20-1 to TRBJ1-4; 7 bases fit TRBD1. With V trimmed by 3 bases and J by 9 bases, 13 bases remained unmatched. Germline lookup yields CDR1 DFQATT and CDR2 SNEGSKA (reference sequence). This CDR3 is 15 amino acids long. CDR3 coding DNA: TGCAGTGCTAGCTTAACAGGGACAGACCGCAAAAAACTGTTTTTT. Protein sequence: CSASLTGTDRKKLFF.

The rearrangement links TRBV20-1 to TRBJ2-7, with D possibly being TRBD1 (6 bases). Per germline, CDR1 DFQATT and CDR2 SNEGSKA (reference sequence). CDR3 length: 14 amino acids. Between the trimmed V and J ends, which lost 0 bases and 1 base, there was a span of 10 bases. The CDR3 nucleotides read TGCAGTGCTAGAGATGCTCAGGGGTCCTACGAGCAGTACTTC. It is translated as CSARDAQGSYEQYF.

This clonotype was seen just once. V is TRBV20-1 and J is TRBJ1-5, with a tentative D call TRBD1 (5 bases). V was pared by 3 bases and J by 2 bases, with 17 bases between. The CDR3 consists of 16 residues. Germline CDR1 reads DFQATT; CDR2 reads SNEGSKA (reference sequence). CDR3 sequence reads: CSARRGADSRNQPQHF. The CDR3 DNA reads as TGCAGTGCTAGGCGTGGGGCTGACTCACGCAATCAGCCCCAGCATTTT.

This rearrangement joins TRBV12-3 or TRBV12-4 to TRBJ1-5, with 8 nucleotides matching TRBD1. The CDR3 spans 15 residues. The V segment lost 7 bases and the J segment 4 bases; nucleotides outside the gene matches: 9. CDR3 DNA sequence: TGTGCCAGCAACACGGCAGGGGGCCCGAATCAGCCCCAGCATTTT. This translates into CASNTAGGPNQPQHF.

The V and J genes are TRBV5-6 and TRBJ1-1, with 10 bases lining up with TRBD1. V dropped 4 bases and J dropped 4; count of bases not matched to a gene: 4. The V gene's germline CDR1 is SGHDT and CDR2 YYEEEE. The CDR3 sequence is 14 residues long. The CDR3 bases are TGTGCCAGCAGCGCGGGACAGGGGACCACTGAAGCTTTCTTT. Translation gives CASSAGQGTTEAFF.

J is TRBJ1-1 and V is TRBV20-1; unclear D gene. CDR3 length equals 13 residues. The V gene's germline CDR1 is DFQATT and CDR2 SNEGSKA (reference sequence). Trimming stripped 3 bases from V and 3 bases from J, with 11 bases between. The CDR3 here is CSASSGRDTEAFF. Here the CDR3 DNA reads TGCAGTGCTAGTTCTGGGAGGGACACTGAAGCTTTCTTT.

The V gene is TRBV6-5, the J gene TRBJ2-2, with TRBD2 matching over 7 bases. The CDR3 totals 12 residues. V lost 8 bases and J lost 5; bases outside the gene matches: 2. Germline V CDR1 and CDR2: MNHEY, SVGAGI. The CDR3 region is CASGRGTGELFF. As DNA, the CDR3 is TGTGCCAGCGGGCGGGGGACCGGGGAGCTGTTTTTT.

The chain joins TRBV3-1 to TRBJ1-2; D perhaps matches TRBD1 (6 bases). CDR3 length equals 12 residues. V was clipped by 3 bases and J by 6 bases, with 8 bases between them. The germline CDR1 and CDR2 sequences are LGHDT and YNNKEL (reference sequence). The CDR3, as DNA: TGTGCCAGCAGCCACGGGGACAATGGCTACACCTTC. Residues: CASSHGDNGYTF.